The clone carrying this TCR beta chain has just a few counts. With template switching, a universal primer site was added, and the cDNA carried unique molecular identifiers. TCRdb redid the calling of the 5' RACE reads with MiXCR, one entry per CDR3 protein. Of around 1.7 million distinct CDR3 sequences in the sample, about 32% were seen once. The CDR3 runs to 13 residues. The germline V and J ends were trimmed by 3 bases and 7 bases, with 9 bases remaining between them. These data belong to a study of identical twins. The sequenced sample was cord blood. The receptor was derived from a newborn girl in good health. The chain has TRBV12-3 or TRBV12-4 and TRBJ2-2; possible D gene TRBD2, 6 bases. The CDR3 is CASSFGGNGELFF. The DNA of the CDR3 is TGTGCCAGCAGTTTCGGAGGGAACGGGGAGCTGTTTTTT.